The following is a TCR beta chain sequence with its context. The source of the sample is a study of T cells expressing NK-cell markers. TCRdb reprocessed the 5' RACE reads; each CDR3 protein has one entry and no DNA is given. This specimen shows approximately 440,000 distinct CDR3 sequences; the ten leading clones hold almost 1.5%. This CDR3 has 18 amino acids. Looked up from germline, CDR1 is SGHAT and CDR2 is FQNNGV. The specimen was blood T cells: a sorted CD56 or NKG2C T cell subset, CD4+ or CD8+ T cells, or bulk PBMC T cells (not recorded which). This TCR derives from a woman in her 50s in good health. The chain combines TRBV11-2 with TRBJ2-2; TCRdb proposes TRBD2, but this gene call is untestable without DNA. The chain's CDR3 is CASSLGPGLVGGAGELFF.